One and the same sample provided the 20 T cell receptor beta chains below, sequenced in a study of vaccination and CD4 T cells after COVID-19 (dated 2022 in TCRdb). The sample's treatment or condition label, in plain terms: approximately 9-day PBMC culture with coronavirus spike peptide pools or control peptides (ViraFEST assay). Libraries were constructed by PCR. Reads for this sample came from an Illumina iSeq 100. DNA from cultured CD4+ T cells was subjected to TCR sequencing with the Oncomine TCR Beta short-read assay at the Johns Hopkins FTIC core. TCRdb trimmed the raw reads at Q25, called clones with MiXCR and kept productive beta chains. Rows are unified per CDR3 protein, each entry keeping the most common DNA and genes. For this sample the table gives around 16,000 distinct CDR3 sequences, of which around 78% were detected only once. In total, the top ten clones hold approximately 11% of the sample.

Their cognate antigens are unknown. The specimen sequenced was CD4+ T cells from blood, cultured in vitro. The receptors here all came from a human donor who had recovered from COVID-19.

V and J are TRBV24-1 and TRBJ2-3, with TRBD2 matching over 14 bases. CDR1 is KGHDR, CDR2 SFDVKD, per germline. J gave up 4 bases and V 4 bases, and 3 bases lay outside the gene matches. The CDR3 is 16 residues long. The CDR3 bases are TGTGCCACCAGTGACCCGGGACTAGCGGGAGCAGATACGCAGTATTTT. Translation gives CATSDPGLAGADTQYF.

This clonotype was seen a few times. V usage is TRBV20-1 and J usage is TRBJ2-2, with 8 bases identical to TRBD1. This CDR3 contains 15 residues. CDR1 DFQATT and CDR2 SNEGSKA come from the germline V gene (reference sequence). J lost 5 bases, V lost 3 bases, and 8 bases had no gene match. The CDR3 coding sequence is TGCAGTGCTAGCGGGCAGGGGGCGCGGACCGGGGAGCTGTTTTTT. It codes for CSASGQGARTGELFF.

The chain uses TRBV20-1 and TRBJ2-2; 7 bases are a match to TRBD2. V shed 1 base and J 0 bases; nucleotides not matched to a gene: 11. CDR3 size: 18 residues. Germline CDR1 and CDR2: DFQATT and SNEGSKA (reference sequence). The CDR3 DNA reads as TGCAGTGCTAGAGGGCTAGCGGAATCCCCCGCGAACACCGGGGAGCTGTTTTTT. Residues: CSARGLAESPANTGELFF.

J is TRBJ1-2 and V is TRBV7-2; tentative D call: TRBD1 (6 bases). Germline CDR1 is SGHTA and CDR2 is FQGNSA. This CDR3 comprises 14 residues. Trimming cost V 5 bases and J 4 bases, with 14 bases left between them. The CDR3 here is CASSERTELYGYTF. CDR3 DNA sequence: TGTGCCAGCAGCGAACGGACAGAACTCTATGGCTACACCTTC.

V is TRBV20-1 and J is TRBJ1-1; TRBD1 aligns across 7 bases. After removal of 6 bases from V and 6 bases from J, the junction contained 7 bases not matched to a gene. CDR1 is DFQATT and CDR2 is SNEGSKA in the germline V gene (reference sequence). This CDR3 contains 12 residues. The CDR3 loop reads CSANDRDAEAFF. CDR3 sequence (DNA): TGCAGTGCAAATGACAGGGACGCTGAAGCTTTCTTT.

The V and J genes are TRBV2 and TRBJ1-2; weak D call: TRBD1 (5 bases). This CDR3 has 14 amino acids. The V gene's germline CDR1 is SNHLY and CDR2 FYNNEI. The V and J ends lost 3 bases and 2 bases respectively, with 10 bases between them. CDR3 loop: CASSDRVGNYGYTF. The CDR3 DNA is TGTGCCAGCAGTGACAGGGTGGGGAACTATGGCTACACCTTC.

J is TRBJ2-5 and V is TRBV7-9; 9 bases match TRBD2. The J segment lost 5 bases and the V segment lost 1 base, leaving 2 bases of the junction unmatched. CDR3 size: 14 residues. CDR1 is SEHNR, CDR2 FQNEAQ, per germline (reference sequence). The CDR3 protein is CASSLETSGETQYF. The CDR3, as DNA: TGTGCCAGCAGCTTAGAAACTAGCGGGGAGACCCAGTACTTC.

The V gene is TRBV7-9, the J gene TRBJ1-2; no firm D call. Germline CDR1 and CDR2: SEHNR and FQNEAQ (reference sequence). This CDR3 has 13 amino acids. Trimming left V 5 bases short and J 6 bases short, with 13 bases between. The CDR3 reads CASSPYLGNGYTF. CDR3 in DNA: TGTGCCAGCAGCCCCTACCTCGGGAATGGCTACACCTTC.

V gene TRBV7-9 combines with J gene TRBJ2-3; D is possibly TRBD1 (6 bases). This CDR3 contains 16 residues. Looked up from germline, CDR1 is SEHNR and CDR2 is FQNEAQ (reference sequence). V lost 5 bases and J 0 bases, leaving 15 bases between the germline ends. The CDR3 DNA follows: TGTGCCAGCAGCACCGGGACAAGGCTTAGCACAGATACGCAGTATTTT. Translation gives CASSTGTRLSTDTQYF.

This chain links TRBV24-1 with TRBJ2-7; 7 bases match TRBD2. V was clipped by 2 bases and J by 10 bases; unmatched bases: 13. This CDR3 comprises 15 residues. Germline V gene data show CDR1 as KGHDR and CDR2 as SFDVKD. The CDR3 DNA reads TGTGCCACCAGTGATTCCCGACTAGCTCCGGGTCGACAGTACTTC. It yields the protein CATSDSRLAPGRQYF.

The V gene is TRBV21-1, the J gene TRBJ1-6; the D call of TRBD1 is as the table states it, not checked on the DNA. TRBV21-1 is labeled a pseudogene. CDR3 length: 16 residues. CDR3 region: CASSTWTGGYNSPLHF. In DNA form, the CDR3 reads TGTGCCAGCAGCACCTGGACAGGGGGCTATAATTCACCCCTCCACTTT.

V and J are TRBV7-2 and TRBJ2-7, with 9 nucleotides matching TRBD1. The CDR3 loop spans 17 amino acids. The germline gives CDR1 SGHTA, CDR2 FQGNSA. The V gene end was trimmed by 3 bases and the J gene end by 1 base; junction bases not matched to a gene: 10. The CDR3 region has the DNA TGTGCCAGCAGCTTCCTGGACCTGACAGGGGGATCCTACGAGCAGTACTTC. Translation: CASSFLDLTGGSYEQYF.

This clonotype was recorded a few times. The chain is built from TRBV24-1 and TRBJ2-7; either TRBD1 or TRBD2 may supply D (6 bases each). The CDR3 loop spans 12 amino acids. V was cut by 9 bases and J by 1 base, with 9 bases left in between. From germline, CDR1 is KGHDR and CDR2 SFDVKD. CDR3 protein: CATGGGSYEQYF. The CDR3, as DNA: TGTGCCACCGGAGGGGGGTCCTACGAGCAGTACTTC.

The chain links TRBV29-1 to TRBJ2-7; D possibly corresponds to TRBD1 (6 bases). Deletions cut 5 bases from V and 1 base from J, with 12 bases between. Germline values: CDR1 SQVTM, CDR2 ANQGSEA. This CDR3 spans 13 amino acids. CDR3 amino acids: CSVRRGGSYEQYF. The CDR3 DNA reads TGCAGCGTTCGTAGAGGGGGTTCCTACGAGCAGTACTTC.

The CDR3 reads CASSPTGNQPQHF. The DNA of the CDR3 is TGCGCCAGCAGCCCAACGGGGAATCAGCCCCAGCATTTT. V is TRBV5-1 and J is TRBJ1-5; D gene ambiguous. Germline CDR1 reads SGHRS; CDR2 reads YFSETQ. The CDR3 has 13 amino acids. V dropped 4 bases and J dropped 4 bases, with 9 bases sitting between them.

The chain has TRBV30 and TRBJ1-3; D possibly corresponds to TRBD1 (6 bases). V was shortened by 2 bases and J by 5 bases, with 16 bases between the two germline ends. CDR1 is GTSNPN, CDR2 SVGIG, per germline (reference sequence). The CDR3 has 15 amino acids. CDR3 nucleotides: TGTGCCTGGAGTTTGACAGGTGGCCGCAGAAACACCATATATTTT. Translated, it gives CAWSLTGGRRNTIYF.

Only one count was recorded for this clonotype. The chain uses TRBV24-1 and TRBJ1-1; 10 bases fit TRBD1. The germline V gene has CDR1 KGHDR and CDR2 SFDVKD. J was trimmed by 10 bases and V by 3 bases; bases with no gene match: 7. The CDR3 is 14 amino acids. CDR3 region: CATSDPRDRGRAFF. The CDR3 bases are TGTGCCACCAGTGATCCGAGGGACAGGGGTAGAGCTTTCTTT.

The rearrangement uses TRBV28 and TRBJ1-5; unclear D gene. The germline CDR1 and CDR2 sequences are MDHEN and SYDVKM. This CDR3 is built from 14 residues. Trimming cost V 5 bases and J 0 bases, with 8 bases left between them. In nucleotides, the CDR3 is TGTGCCAGCAGTGGTTATTATAGCAATCAGCCCCAGCATTTT. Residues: CASSGYYSNQPQHF.

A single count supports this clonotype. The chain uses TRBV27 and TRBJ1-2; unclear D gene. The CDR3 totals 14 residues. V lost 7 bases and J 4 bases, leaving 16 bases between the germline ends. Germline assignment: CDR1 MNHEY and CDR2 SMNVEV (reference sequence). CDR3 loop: CASTALGLSYGYTF. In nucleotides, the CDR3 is TGTGCCAGCACCGCCCTTGGTCTCAGCTATGGCTACACCTTC.

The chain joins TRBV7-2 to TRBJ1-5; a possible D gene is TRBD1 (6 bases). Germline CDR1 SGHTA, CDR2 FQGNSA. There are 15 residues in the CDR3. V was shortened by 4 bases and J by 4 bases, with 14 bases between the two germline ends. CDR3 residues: CASSSAGQLNQPQHF. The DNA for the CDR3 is TGTGCCAGCAGCTCCGCTGGACAGCTGAATCAGCCCCAGCATTTT.